The sequence of this T cell receptor gamma chain was determined in a study of Vδ1+ human thymocytes. Findings of the study overall: In the thymus, TRG and TRD repertoires looked highly polyclonal with Gaussian CDR3 lengths.

Note on this clone: Antigen unknown.

CDR1 is VENAVY and CDR2 is YDSYNSRV in the germline V gene. The V segment lost 3 bases and the J segment 5 bases; nucleotides outside the gene matches: 7. This CDR3 has 13 residues. Extracted RNA was reverse transcribed into cDNA. The CDR3 regions were amplified by multiplex PCR from V-gene primers to a constant-region primer. TCRdb reapplied CATT to the multiplex PCR reads. The table lists some 22,000 gamma-chain clones, roughly an eighth of them singletons, with 1.5% to 2% in the top ten. The receptor was derived from a child under two years old who had congenital heart surgery. The chain recombines TRGV8 with TRGJ1 or TRGJ2. What was sequenced was Vdelta1+ gamma-delta thymocytes from the thymus. The subset here: FACS-sorted CD3+ TCRalphabeta- TCRVdelta1+ TCRVdelta2- thymocytes. The CDR3 spells CATWDGFNYKKLF. CDR3 nucleotides: TGTGCCACCTGGGATGGGTTCAATTATAAGAAACTCTTT.